The rows below give T cell receptor beta chains drawn from one sample of a study of shared clonotypes between healthy human individuals. Profiled with immunoSEQ multiplex PCR; TCRdb holds only in-frame clones, not every one. Among over 750,000 clones listed, approximately 97% were seen once. The sample was naive CD8+ T cells sorted from blood. Source of these receptors: a man aged 30-40 years in good health. Both conserved end residues are part of each CDR3. The D gene is left open where the match is weak. The size field is filled for only some rows; it gives once, few, many or a size class.

v_call	clone_size	j_call	cdr3_length	d_call	cdr3_aa	cdr3_nt
TRBV27	.	TRBJ2-1	17	TRBD2	CASSTLLAGGSYNEQFF	TGTGCCAGCAGTACCCTCCTAGCGGGTGGCTCCTACAATGAGCAGTTCTTC
TRBV29-1	once	TRBJ2-2	14	TRBD1	CSVEVGTGLRELFF	TGCAGCGTTGAAGTCGGGACAGGGCTAAGGGAGCTGTTTTTT
TRBV10-3	.	TRBJ2-2	21	TRBD2	CAISEFTRTSGRGTNTGELFF	TGTGCCATCAGTGAGTTTACCCGGACTAGCGGGAGGGGAACCAACACCGGGGAGCTGTTTTTT
TRBV7-9	.	TRBJ1-1	15	.	CASSLRGQVRTEAFF	TGTGCCAGCAGCTTACGGGGGCAGGTTCGAACTGAAGCTTTCTTT
TRBV28	.	TRBJ2-6	18	.	CASRWGERMSSGANVLTF	TGTGCCAGCAGATGGGGGGAGCGGATGAGCTCTGGGGCCAACGTCCTGACTTTC
TRBV4-3	.	TRBJ2-1	16	.	CASSQDSGTSRNEQFF	TGCGCCAGCAGCCAAGATTCCGGGACTTCCCGCAATGAGCAGTTCTTC
TRBV11-2	.	TRBJ2-3	15	TRBD2	CASSPPSGRRDTQYF	TGTGCCAGCAGCCCCCCTAGCGGGAGGAGGGATACGCAGTATTTT
TRBV19	.	TRBJ2-7	12	.	CASSSGSYEQYF	TGTGCCAGTAGTAGCGGCTCCTACGAGCAGTACTTC
TRBV18	.	TRBJ2-7	14	.	CASSPSFRTYEQYF	TGTGCCAGCTCACCATCGTTTAGAACCTACGAGCAGTACTTC
TRBV13	.	TRBJ2-2	15	.	CASSPGMLRTGELFF	TGTGCCAGCAGCCCAGGGATGTTGAGAACCGGGGAGCTGTTTTTT
TRBV6-5	.	TRBJ2-7	14	.	CASSYGGLIGEQYF	TGTGCCAGCAGTTACGGGGGTCTTATCGGCGAGCAGTACTTC
TRBV18	.	TRBJ1-1	14	.	CASSPGQAPTEAFF	TGTGCCAGCTCACCAGGGCAGGCCCCTACTGAAGCTTTCTTT